The clone carrying this T cell receptor beta chain was picked up many times. Its antigen is still unknown. At one end the junction does not follow the germline gene, possibly because of a read error. The CDR3 has 15 amino acids. In germline, CDR1 is LGHNA, CDR2 YSLEER. TCRdb processed the RT-PCR reads anew with MiXCR; each CDR3 protein has one entry. Seen here are around 480,000 distinct CDR3 sequences, approximately 11% observed once, and the top ten hold about an eighth. The sample is drawn from a study of response to subunit inactivated influenza vaccine. Notes on the study in general: After each seasonal influenza vaccination, few new T cells are recruited, the authors suggested.

V gene TRBV4-3 combines with J gene TRBJ1-5, with D uncertain. The sample was PBMCs from blood, taken 45 days after vaccination. The receptor's source is a man over 45 who received an inactivated influenza vaccine. The CDR3 is CASSPFQGSSQPQHF. CDR3 DNA: TGCGCCAGCAGCCCCTTCCAAGGTAGCAGTCAGCCCCAGCATTTT.